This TCR beta chain was observed in a study of CD8 T cells in Susac syndrome. Study overall: Patients with Susac syndrome were therapy-naive, treated with corticosteroids, or treated with intravenous immunoglobulin alone when blood was collected.

Random hexamers primed reverse transcription of about 0.45 to 1 ug RNA. Each CDR3 protein gets one entry after TCRdb re-called the immunoSEQ multiplex PCR reads with MiXCR. The sample shows roughly 250,000 distinct CDR3 sequences, around 96% of them seen only once. It was negative isolation that provided the CD8+ and CD4+ T cells, whereas TEMRA cells were enriched by FACS. Note on this clonotype: Antigen unknown.

The study, taken as a whole, reports: Within Susac syndrome CD4+ T cell repertoires, clonal expansion was not evident.

This TCR was recovered from a human donor with Susac syndrome. Sequenced sample: CD4+ T cells from PBMCs.

As DNA, the CDR3 is TGCGCCAGCAGCTTGCGAGTATCCAATGAGCAGTTCTTC. This gives the protein CASSLRVSNEQFF. This chain joins TRBV5-1 and TRBJ2-1; D uncertain. Trimming shortened V by 1 base and J by 6 bases, and 8 bases separated the two germline ends. Germline values: CDR1 SGHRS, CDR2 YFSETQ. This CDR3 contains 13 residues.